This TCR beta chain was sequenced for a study of identical twins. Study results and limitations: Potential partial confounding of zero-insertion analyses by invariant MAIT and iNKT cells was noted.

A universal primer site came from template switching; cDNA carried unique molecular identifiers. TCRdb independently ran MiXCR on the 5' RACE reads; one entry per CDR3 protein. The sample has some 690,000 distinct CDR3 sequences, around 20% seen once; the top ten hold approximately 4.5%. This CDR3 is built from 15 residues. The V gene lost 0 bases and the J gene lost 0 bases, with 8 bases spanning the gap. Germline V gene data show CDR1 as MNHEY and CDR2 as SVGAGI. This clonotype has just a few counts. The antigen remains undetermined. The data were also submitted as part of a second study, on T cells expressing NK-cell markers.

Material for sequencing was PBMCs. The V and J genes are TRBV6-5 and TRBJ2-5, with D unclear. The source of this sequence is a woman aged 18-30 years in good health. The CDR3 nucleotides read TGTGCCAGCAGTTACTCGGGATCGTACCAAGAGACCCAGTACTTC. The encoded protein is CASSYSGSYQETQYF.